This passage covers 24 T cell receptor beta chains from one sample sequenced in a study of metastatic and nonmetastatic thyroid tumors. Thyroid surgery took place with no prior treatment in any patient. MiXCR was used by TCRdb to re-call the PCR reads. This sample has approximately 30,000 clones; around a sixth occur once, and the top ten carry 6.5% to 8.5%. The sequenced sample was blood. These receptors came from a female donor with papillary thyroid cancer or a benign thyroid nodule (not recorded which). Some clones in this sample may be carry-over from other donors' samples.

Here the CDR3 reads CASSEQVLVPGELFF. The CDR3 region has the DNA TGTGCCAGCAGTGAACAGGTTCTAGTCCCCGGGGAGCTGTTTTTT. V and J are TRBV2 and TRBJ2-2, with no clear D. V shed 2 bases and J shed 6 bases, with 13 bases lying between them. Germline values: CDR1 SNHLY, CDR2 FYNNEI. This CDR3 has 15 amino acids.

This clone was recorded many times. This sequence joins TRBV20-1 and TRBJ2-4, with 9 bases fitting TRBD2. Germline loops: CDR1 DFQATT, CDR2 SNEGSKA (reference sequence). The ends lost 6 bases at V and 8 bases at J; junction bases unmatched: 8. The CDR3 sequence is 13 residues long. The CDR3 nucleotides are TGCAGTGCCCACCAGACTAGCGGAGACATTCAGTACTTC. Translation: CSAHQTSGDIQYF.

For this clone: Possible read error: a much larger clone is one base away. The rearrangement uses TRBV4-1 and TRBJ2-1; 7 bases line up with TRBD2. Losses at the gene ends were 8 bases for V and 4 bases for J; bases not matched to a gene: 14. CDR1 is MGHRA, CDR2 YSYEKL, per germline. This CDR3 has 16 residues. The CDR3 loop reads CASRSGAVRSYNEQFF. DNA of the CDR3: TGCGCCAGCCGGAGCGGGGCGGTACGCTCGTACAATGAGCAGTTCTTC.

This clone was detected many times. This sequence joins TRBV6-1 and TRBJ2-7; D unresolved. The CDR3 totals 15 residues. Trimming removed 6 bases from V and 6 bases from J, with 21 bases in between. Germline lookup yields CDR1 MNHNS and CDR2 SASEGT. The CDR3 here is CASSRTSVGICEQYF. The DNA for the CDR3 is TGTGCCAGCAGCCGGACGTCGGTTGGGATCTGCGAGCAGTACTTC.

Ten or more counts support this clone. The V call is TRBV20-1, the J call TRBJ2-1; TRBD2 agrees at 12 bases. CDR1 DFQATT and CDR2 SNEGSKA come from the germline V gene (reference sequence). V shed 5 bases and J 9 bases; nucleotides not matched to a gene: 5. This CDR3 is built from 13 residues. The CDR3 DNA sequence: TGCAGTGCTCTAGCGGGAGGGCCTCCTGAGCAGTTCTTC. Encoded protein: CSALAGGPPEQFF.

This chain joins TRBV20-1 and TRBJ1-1; the D is unclear. Deletions cut 3 bases from V and 4 bases from J, with 15 bases between. The CDR3 contains 14 residues. Per germline, CDR1 DFQATT and CDR2 SNEGSKA (reference sequence). The CDR3: CSASQERWSTEAFF. The CDR3 region has the DNA TGCAGTGCTAGCCAGGAACGGTGGAGCACTGAAGCTTTCTTT.

A note on this clone: One base away lies a much larger clone, so this may be a sequencing read error. The rearrangement links TRBV5-4 to TRBJ2-7, with D tentatively TRBD2 (6 bases). CDR1 and CDR2 from the germline V gene are SGHNT and YYREEE (reference sequence). The CDR3 has 15 amino acids. The CDR3 DNA is TGTGCCAGCAGCCTAGCGCGAGGAGTCTCCCACGAGCAGTACTTC. Protein product: CASSLARGVSHEQYF.

The chain uses TRBV20-1 and TRBJ2-1, with 8 positions matching TRBD2. This CDR3 comprises 14 residues. Losses at the gene ends were 6 bases for V and 9 bases for J; bases not matched to a gene: 13. Germline V gene sequence: CDR1 DFQATT, CDR2 SNEGSKA (reference sequence). The CDR3 loop is CSATGLEGGSEQFF. CDR3 sequence (DNA): TGCAGTGCGACGGGACTAGAGGGGGGAAGTGAGCAGTTCTTC.

This clone was recorded at least ten times. The rearrangement uses TRBV2 and TRBJ2-7; 10 bases line up with TRBD1. V gave up 7 bases and J gave up 4 bases; unmatched junction bases: 1. Germline CDR1 SNHLY, CDR2 FYNNEI. This CDR3 region has 12 residues. In DNA, the CDR3 is TGTGCCAGCAAGGACAGGGGGTACGAGCAGTACTTC. Amino acids: CASKDRGYEQYF.

This clone is medium-sized (0.01 to 0.1%) within its sample. V gene TRBV14 combines with J gene TRBJ2-7, with 7 bases fitting TRBD1. Per germline, CDR1 SGHDN and CDR2 FVKESK. V trimming: 6 bases; J trimming: 5 bases; junction bases outside the gene matches: 13. The CDR3 runs to 15 residues. The CDR3 DNA sequence: TGTGCCAGCAGTTCCGACAGGGAGTGGTTTGACGAGCAGTACTTC. This translates into CASSSDREWFDEQYF.

This clone was observed a handful of times. With a much larger clone just one base away, this may be a read error. V usage is TRBV3-1 and J usage is TRBJ1-1; D not certain. This CDR3 is 14 amino acids long. V shed 1 base and J shed 0 bases, with 6 bases lying between them. The germline V gene encodes CDR1 LGHDT and CDR2 YNNKEL (reference sequence). The CDR3 spells CASSQGSVNTEAFF. The CDR3 DNA follows: TGTGCCAGCAGCCAAGGTTCGGTGAACACTGAAGCTTTCTTT.

The CDR3 region is CASNWDGSSGNTIYF. The CDR3 DNA follows: TGCGCCAGCAACTGGGACGGAAGCTCTGGAAACACCATATATTTT. The J gene is TRBJ1-3, the V gene TRBV5-1; D is possibly TRBD1 (5 bases). The CDR3 runs 15 residues. V was pared by 6 bases and J by 0 bases, with 13 bases between. Germline CDR1 SGHRS, CDR2 YFSETQ.

This clone was recorded at least ten times. The rearrangement links TRBV19 to TRBJ2-1; TRBD1 matches at 11 bases. The germline CDR1 and CDR2 sequences are LNHDA and SQIVND (reference sequence). The V segment lost 2 bases and the J segment 15 bases; nucleotides outside the gene matches: 12. This CDR3 is 15 amino acids long. The CDR3 sequence: CASSITGTGGNIWFF. The DNA for the CDR3 is TGTGCCAGTAGTATAACCGGGACAGGGGGAAACATATGGTTCTTC. Together with reference TRBV19 and TRBJ2-1, the CDR3 gives the full variable domain: DGGITQSPKYLFRKEGQNVTLSCEQNLNHDAMYWYRQDPGQGLRLIYYSQIVNDFQKGDIAEGYSVSREKKESFPLTVTSAQKNPTAFYLCASSITGTGGNIWFFGPGTRLTVL.

This clone was found a few times. The gene calls are TRBV28 and TRBJ1-6; D is ambiguous. Germline values: CDR1 MDHEN, CDR2 SYDVKM. The length of the CDR3 is 14 residues. V was clipped by 5 bases and J by 8 bases, with 13 bases between them. CDR3 DNA: TGTGCCAGCAGTACCCGGACGCCGTATTCACCCCTCCACTTT. Protein product: CASSTRTPYSPLHF.

This clone was observed at least ten times. This sequence joins TRBV9 and TRBJ2-3; 16 positions agree with TRBD2. From germline, CDR1 is SGDLS and CDR2 YYNGEE. Trimming at V came to 7 bases and at J to 2 bases, leaving 4 bases not matched to a gene. The CDR3 sequence is 16 residues long. The CDR3 sequence is CASGTSGGDFTDTQYF. The CDR3 nucleotides read TGTGCCAGCGGGACTAGCGGGGGGGACTTCACAGATACGCAGTATTTT.

This clone was counted a few times. The V gene is TRBV6-1, the J gene TRBJ1-5; a weak D match, TRBD1 (5 bases). Trimming shortened V by 6 bases and J by 2 bases, and 17 bases separated the two germline ends. Looked up from germline, CDR1 is MNHNS and CDR2 is SASEGT. The CDR3 sequence is 16 residues long. CDR3 bases: TGTGCCAGCAGCTTCGCCTTGGGGGAAGGCAATCAGCCCCAGCATTTT. It codes for CASSFALGEGNQPQHF.

By its share, this clone is medium-sized. The chain combines TRBV6-1 with TRBJ2-7, with D perhaps being TRBD1 or TRBD2 (5 bases each). Between the trimmed V and J ends, which lost 6 bases and 3 bases, there was a span of 12 bases. The CDR3 totals 13 residues. CDR1 and CDR2 (germline): MNHNS, SASEGT. CDR3 bases: TGTGCCAGCAGCAGCCGGGACGGCTACGAGCAGTACTTC. It is translated as CASSSRDGYEQYF.

This clone was observed a few times. One base away lies a much larger clone, so this may be a sequencing read error. This chain connects TRBV7-7 to TRBJ2-7, with a possible D match to TRBD2 (5 bases). CDR1 and CDR2 from the germline V gene are SSHAT and FNYEAQ (reference sequence). There are 13 residues in the CDR3. This chain's CDR3 is CASSLARGNEQYF. In DNA, the CDR3 is TGTGCTAGCAGCTTAGCTCGGGGAAACGAGCAGTACTTC.

This clone has a handful of counts. This rearrangement joins TRBV5-1 to TRBJ1-1; 8 nucleotides agree with TRBD1. V lost 9 bases to trimming and J lost 1 base; unmatched junction nucleotides: 11. This CDR3 is 15 amino acids long. Germline V gene sequence: CDR1 SGHRS, CDR2 YFSETQ. The chain's CDR3 is CATKKWTGQNTEAFF. CDR3 coding DNA: TGCGCCACCAAGAAATGGACAGGGCAGAACACTGAAGCTTTCTTT.

Many counts were recorded for this clone. DNA for the CDR3: TGTGCCAGCTCACGTGACAGGGTAGAACAGCCCCAGCATTTT. Translating it yields CASSRDRVEQPQHF. This chain links TRBV2 with TRBJ1-5, with 7 bases that match TRBD1. The CDR3 has 14 residues. Germline V gene lookup returns CDR1 SNHLY and CDR2 FYNNEI. V was pared by 8 bases and J by 7 bases, with 11 bases of the junction left unmatched.

This clone was seen at least ten times. The gene calls are TRBV7-8 and TRBJ2-5; 10 bases are a match to TRBD2. This CDR3 has 17 amino acids. Germline CDR1 reads SGHVS; CDR2 reads FQNEAQ. Trimming took 5 bases from V and 3 from J; bases not matched to a gene: 12. The CDR3, as DNA: TGTGCCAGCAGCCAAAGGCGGCTAGCGGGAGTGGAAGAGACCCAGTACTTC. Translated, it gives CASSQRRLAGVEETQYF. Together with reference TRBV7-8 and TRBJ2-5, the CDR3 gives the full variable domain: GAGVSQSPRYKVAKRGQDVALRCDPISGHVSLFWYQQALGQGPEFLTYFQNEAQLDKSGLPSDRFFAERPEGSVSTLKIQRTQQEDSAVYLCASSQRRLAGVEETQYFGPGTRLLVL.

By sample share, this clone is medium-sized. V usage is TRBV6-5 and J usage is TRBJ2-2; TRBD2 agrees at 11 bases. After removal of 0 bases from V and 1 base from J, the junction contained 1 base not matched to a gene. CDR3 length: 17 amino acids. Germline CDR1 is MNHEY and CDR2 is SVGAGI. The CDR3 bases are TGTGCCAGCAGTTACTCAGGACTAGCGGGGAACACCGGGGAGCTGTTTTTT. Amino acids: CASSYSGLAGNTGELFF.

This clone was recorded many times. A single base separates this from a much larger clone, so it may be a read error. CDR3 DNA: TGTGCCACCAGTGATTTTAGCAACGATGAGCAGTTCTTC. Translation gives CATSDFSNDEQFF. The chain couples TRBV24-1 to TRBJ2-1, with D unclear. CDR1 and CDR2 from the germline V gene are KGHDR and SFDVKD. This CDR3 has 13 residues. Trimming cost V 1 base and J 8 bases, with 8 bases left between them.

This clone has ten or more counts. The chain carries TRBV20-1 and TRBJ1-6; no firm D call. In germline, CDR1 is DFQATT, CDR2 SNEGSKA (reference sequence). The CDR3 is 18 amino acids. Trimming took off 1 base at V and 6 bases at J, with 22 bases between the two ends. CDR3 DNA sequence: TGCAGTGCTAGAGGTGCGAATCGGTGGCAGGCGCCTAATTCACCCCTCCACTTT. This gives the protein CSARGANRWQAPNSPLHF.